The 27 T cell receptor beta chains below all came from one sample that was sequenced in a study of blood T cell repertoires in COVID-19. Produced via immunoSEQ multiplex PCR; TCRdb's table is partial and in-frame only. The sample gives some 270,000 clones, roughly 89% of which show up once; 1.5% to 2% is in the top ten. The sample consisted of PBMCs or T cells enriched from blood (not recorded which). The receptors stem from a woman between 55 and 75 years old who had recovered from COVID-19.

This clone was counted once. The V and J genes are TRBV27 and TRBJ1-4, with 7 bases identical to TRBD1. CDR1 and CDR2 from the germline V gene are MNHEY and SMNVEV (reference sequence). Trimming removed 5 bases from V and 13 bases from J; junction bases left unmatched: 13. CDR3 length: 14 residues. The CDR3 sequence: CASSQTPGGEGLFF. The CDR3 DNA reads TGTGCCAGCAGTCAAACACCAGGGGGTGAGGGACTGTTTTTT.

The rearrangement joins TRBV28 to TRBJ1-3, with 10 bases lining up with TRBD1. The CDR3 is made up of 16 amino acids. Germline assignment: CDR1 MDHEN and CDR2 SYDVKM. The junction had 6 bases not matched to a gene; V was cut back by 5 bases and J by 2 bases. CDR3 sequence: CASSSIGTGAGNTIYF. The DNA of the CDR3 is TGTGCCAGCAGTAGTATCGGGACAGGGGCTGGAAACACCATATATTTT.

The chain uses TRBV5-6 and TRBJ1-1; no clear D gene. This CDR3 contains 14 residues. Per the germline V gene, CDR1 is SGHDT and CDR2 is YYEEEE. Trimming cost V 2 bases and J 5 bases, with 13 bases left between them. The CDR3: CASSLGGRSTEAFF. The CDR3 DNA is TGTGCCAGCAGCTTAGGAGGGCGCTCTACTGAAGCTTTCTTT.

The chain employs TRBV10-3 and TRBJ2-1; D might be TRBD2 (5 bases). V lost 2 bases, J lost 0 bases, and 8 bases lay in between. This CDR3 has 15 residues. Germline loops: CDR1 ENHRY, CDR2 SYGVKD. This CDR3 reads CAISEGSFSYNEQFF. CDR3 sequence (DNA): TGTGCCATCAGTGAGGGGAGTTTCTCCTACAATGAGCAGTTCTTC.

This chain connects TRBV18 to TRBJ2-5; 8 bases match TRBD1. The CDR3 is 15 amino acids. The ends lost 2 bases at V and 4 bases at J; junction bases unmatched: 6. Germline assignment: CDR1 KGHSH and CDR2 LQKENI. In DNA, the CDR3 is TGTGCCAGCTCACCAAGTCAGGGGGCCAGAGAGACCCAGTACTTC. This gives the protein CASSPSQGARETQYF.

The rearrangement uses TRBV4-1 and TRBJ1-4; TRBD1 matches at 8 bases. Germline CDR1 reads MGHRA; CDR2 reads YSYEKL. The V segment lost 4 bases and the J segment 7 bases; nucleotides outside the gene matches: 20. The CDR3 length is 19 residues. DNA of the CDR3: TGCGCCAGCAGCCCCAACAATCGCCGGACAGGGAGCGAAAGTGAAAAACTGTTTTTT. This sequence encodes CASSPNNRRTGSESEKLFF.

The V call is TRBV5-1, the J call TRBJ2-5; TRBD2 matches 7 bases. CDR1 SGHRS and CDR2 YFSETQ come from the germline V gene. CDR3 size: 15 residues. With V trimmed by 1 base and J by 5 bases, 8 bases remained unmatched. The CDR3 DNA sequence: TGCGCCAGCAGCTTGTTCGGGCAGCGGGACGAGACCCAGTACTTC. Translation: CASSLFGQRDETQYF.

The chain combines TRBV6-1 with TRBJ1-1, with D possibly TRBD1 on 5 matching bases. Germline V CDR1 and CDR2: MNHNS, SASEGT. CDR3 length: 15 amino acids. The germline V and J ends were trimmed by 1 base and 1 base, with 10 bases remaining between them. CDR3 sequence reads: CASSEEGLGNTEAFF. The CDR3 DNA follows: TGTGCCAGCAGTGAAGAGGGACTGGGGAACACTGAAGCTTTCTTT.

The V call is TRBV4-1, the J call TRBJ2-2; tentative D call: TRBD2 (6 bases). From germline, CDR1 is MGHRA and CDR2 YSYEKL. The ends were cut back, 3 bases at V and 1 base at J, with 12 bases in the middle. CDR3 length: 16 residues. DNA for the CDR3: TGCGCCAGCAGCCAGAGGGCCGGGAGGAACACCGGGGAGCTGTTTTTT. Protein sequence: CASSQRAGRNTGELFF.

In its sample, this clone was seen a few times. The rearrangement links TRBV5-1 to TRBJ1-1, with 9 bases that match TRBD1. Unmatched junction bases numbered 5, after V lost 5 bases and J lost 6 bases. The length of the CDR3 is 13 residues. Germline CDR1 reads SGHRS; CDR2 reads YFSETQ. CDR3 bases: TGCGCCAGCAGACCGGACAGGGGTGCTGAAGCTTTCTTT. Its protein product is CASRPDRGAEAFF.

The V gene is TRBV2, the J gene TRBJ1-4, with a possible D match to TRBD1 (5 bases). CDR3 size: 14 residues. V dropped 4 bases and J dropped 8 bases, with 14 bases sitting between them. The germline CDR1 and CDR2 sequences are SNHLY and FYNNEI. The CDR3: CASSADSFEEKLFF. The CDR3 DNA reads as TGTGCCAGCAGTGCCGACAGTTTTGAGGAAAAACTGTTTTTT.

The chain links TRBV19 to TRBJ2-1; 7 bases match TRBD1. The V gene end was trimmed by 5 bases and the J gene end by 2 bases; junction bases not matched to a gene: 3. The CDR3 runs 14 residues. Germline values: CDR1 LNHDA, CDR2 SQIVND (reference sequence). This chain's CDR3 is CASSSGQPYNEQFF. CDR3 nucleotides: TGTGCCAGTAGTTCGGGACAGCCCTACAATGAGCAGTTCTTC. Complete variable domain (other parts from reference TRBV19 and TRBJ2-1): DGGITQSPKYLFRKEGQNVTLSCEQNLNHDAMYWYRQDPGQGLRLIYYSQIVNDFQKGDIAEGYSVSREKKESFPLTVTSAQKNPTAFYLCASSSGQPYNEQFFGPGTRLTVL.

The J gene is TRBJ2-7, the V gene TRBV29-1; 11 bases are a match to TRBD2. The CDR3 contains 12 residues. The V and J ends lost 6 bases and 4 bases, in that order; junction bases with no gene match: 2. Germline V gene lookup returns CDR1 SQVTM and CDR2 ANQGSEA. Here the CDR3 DNA reads TGCAGCGTCGGGACTAGCGGTTACGAGCAGTACTTC. Its translation is CSVGTSGYEQYF.

The rearrangement links TRBV27 to TRBJ2-6; 7 bases match TRBD1. The CDR3 is 17 amino acids. V was clipped by 4 bases and J by 4 bases; unmatched bases: 10. Germline CDR1 and CDR2: MNHEY and SMNVEV (reference sequence). CDR3 bases: TGTGCCAGCAGTTCCCTACAGGGGTCCGGAGGGGCCAACGTCCTGACTTTC. This encodes CASSSLQGSGGANVLTF.

This chain uses TRBV5-1 with TRBJ2-3; TRBD2 agrees at 8 bases. Per germline, CDR1 SGHRS and CDR2 YFSETQ. The CDR3 loop spans 17 amino acids. V was pared by 5 bases and J by 14 bases, with 25 bases of the junction left unmatched. The CDR3 here is CASRKGDTSRDGGARYF. In DNA form, the CDR3 reads TGCGCCAGCAGGAAGGGCGATACCTCCCGGGACGGGGGGGCGCGGTATTTT.

The chain is built from TRBV5-1 and TRBJ2-3, with 13 bases aligning to TRBD2. The CDR3 extends over 14 amino acids. Germline CDR1 SGHRS, CDR2 YFSETQ. V shed 6 bases, J shed 4 bases, and the junction held 2 bases outside the gene matches. This CDR3 reads CASTTSGRSDTQYF. CDR3 in DNA: TGCGCCAGCACGACTAGCGGGAGGTCAGATACGCAGTATTTT.

The chain links TRBV5-4 to TRBJ1-4; D gene ambiguous. Trimming shortened V by 3 bases and J by 8 bases, and 14 bases separated the two germline ends. This CDR3 spans 14 amino acids. CDR1 is SGHNT and CDR2 is YYREEE in the germline V gene (reference sequence). The CDR3 here is CASSYPGSGEKLFF. The CDR3, as DNA: TGTGCCAGCAGCTACCCTGGGAGTGGGGAAAAACTGTTTTTT.

The chain employs TRBV13 and TRBJ1-1; D may be TRBD1 (5 bases). Germline V lookup: CDR1 PRHDT, CDR2 FYEKMQ (reference sequence). The V and J ends lost 5 bases and 1 base respectively, with 11 bases between them. The CDR3 is 14 amino acids. Here the CDR3 DNA reads TGTGCCAGCAGCGACCGGACAACGAACACTGAAGCTTTCTTT. Translation: CASSDRTTNTEAFF.

This chain links TRBV7-9 with TRBJ1-6; 8 nucleotides line up with TRBD1. The CDR3 runs 14 residues. The ends lost 5 bases at V and 10 bases at J; junction bases unmatched: 7. Per the germline V gene, CDR1 is SEHNR and CDR2 is FQNEAQ (reference sequence). This chain's CDR3 is CASSRDRGESPLHF. The DNA of the CDR3 is TGTGCCAGCAGCCGCGACAGGGGTGAATCACCCCTCCACTTT.

In nucleotides, the CDR3 is TGTGCCTGGAGTAGACTAGCGGGGGGCCTAAGAGAGACCCAGTACTTC. The encoded protein is CAWSRLAGGLRETQYF. This chain connects TRBV30 to TRBJ2-5; 13 bases agree with TRBD2. J lost 4 bases, V lost 2 bases, and 7 bases had no gene match. CDR3 length: 16 residues. Germline values: CDR1 GTSNPN, CDR2 SVGIG (reference sequence).

With regard to this clone: The same CDR3 also results from other DNA sequences found in this sample. The J gene is TRBJ1-6, the V gene TRBV28; 7 bases are shared with TRBD1. Germline V gene data show CDR1 as MDHEN and CDR2 as SYDVKM. J was trimmed by 7 bases and V by 3 bases; bases with no gene match: 3. The CDR3 has 14 residues. For the CDR3, the DNA is TGTGCCAGCAGTTTGGGGGACAGAAATTCACCCCTCCACTTT. It yields the protein CASSLGDRNSPLHF.

The rearrangement links TRBV11-1 to TRBJ2-3; 9 bases agree with TRBD2. Trimming removed 4 bases from V and 9 bases from J; junction bases left unmatched: 2. The CDR3 extends over 12 amino acids. The V gene's germline CDR1 is SGHAT and CDR2 FQDESV (reference sequence). The CDR3 is CASSSSGATQYF. CDR3 DNA sequence: TGTGCCAGCAGCTCTAGCGGGGCGACGCAGTATTTT.

The rearrangement joins TRBV28 to TRBJ2-3, with D perhaps matching TRBD1 (5 bases). The CDR3 runs to 15 residues. Germline CDR1 MDHEN, CDR2 SYDVKM. The V and J ends lost 8 bases and 2 bases respectively, with 17 bases between them. CDR3 region: CASLSDIRTTDTQYF. CDR3 in DNA: TGTGCCAGCCTTTCGGACATAAGGACCACAGATACGCAGTATTTT.

This clone was picked up one time. The chain couples TRBV10-3 to TRBJ2-5; 7 bases line up with TRBD2. Looked up from germline, CDR1 is ENHRY and CDR2 is SYGVKD. Trimming cost V 10 bases and J 2 bases; bases outside gene matches: 1. The CDR3 is made up of 11 amino acids. This CDR3 reads CATGGQETQYF. The CDR3 coding sequence is TGTGCCACCGGGGGGCAAGAGACCCAGTACTTC.

The rearrangement links TRBV9 to TRBJ1-4; 9 nucleotides agree with TRBD1. The germline CDR1 and CDR2 sequences are SGDLS and YYNGEE. With 2 bases clipped from V and 7 bases from J, the junction kept 9 bases outside the gene matches. This CDR3 has 16 residues. CDR3 nucleotide sequence: TGTGCCAGCAGCGTGGAGGGTCGGACAGGGGTTGAAAAACTGTTTTTT. Its translation: CASSVEGRTGVEKLFF.

This clone was seen just once. The CDR3 coding sequence is TGTGCCAGCAGCTTAAAAGAGGTTCTCCCCTTTAGCTCCTACGAGCAGTACTTC. This codes for CASSLKEVLPFSSYEQYF. The J gene is TRBJ2-7, the V gene TRBV11-2; D gene uncertain. CDR1 and CDR2 (germline): SGHAT, FQNNGV. This CDR3 has 18 amino acids. The V and J ends lost 2 bases and 0 bases respectively, with 20 bases between them.

About this clone itself: Other DNA sequences of this sample code for an identical CDR3. This chain connects TRBV5-1 to TRBJ1-4, with 8 bases matching TRBD1. The V gene end was trimmed by 2 bases and the J gene end by 8 bases; junction bases not matched to a gene: 5. Germline values: CDR1 SGHRS, CDR2 YFSETQ. CDR3 length: 14 residues. In DNA, the CDR3 is TGCGCCAGCAGCTTCGGACAGGGAGGGGAAAAACTGTTTTTT. It specifies CASSFGQGGEKLFF.